The 9 T cell receptor beta chains in this list originate from one sample, sequenced in a study of chemoradiotherapy in HPV16-positive cancers. Here immunoSEQ multiplex PCR was the method, and the copy in TCRdb shows in-frame clones only, minus some. The top ten hold around 3% of the sample, which has roughly 2,100 clones, approximately 81% seen once. Sequencing used tumor tissue, obtained from a patient who underwent chemoradiotherapy. The source of these receptors is a human donor with HPV-associated anogenital cancer.

CDR3 nucleotide sequence: TGTGCCATCAGTGAGCCGGGACAGGGCACTTACGAGCAGTACTTC. Translation: CAISEPGQGTYEQYF. The chain has TRBV10-3 and TRBJ2-7, with TRBD1 matching 9 bases. With 2 bases clipped from V and 4 bases from J, the junction kept 6 bases outside the gene matches. CDR1 ENHRY and CDR2 SYGVKD come from the germline V gene. The CDR3 runs to 15 residues.

The V gene is TRBV21-1, the J gene TRBJ1-2; the tabulated D call, TRBD1, remains unverified against the DNA. TRBV21-1 is recorded as a pseudogene. There are 16 residues in the CDR3. CDR3 DNA: TGTGCCAGCAGCAAAGAGGGGGCCAGGGGGTTCTATGGCTACACCTTC. Translation gives CASSKEGARGFYGYTF.

The rearrangement links TRBV7-9 to TRBJ2-7; 9 positions match TRBD1. Germline loops: CDR1 SEHNR, CDR2 FQNEAQ (reference sequence). The junction had 5 bases not matched to a gene; V was cut back by 3 bases and J by 2 bases. CDR3 length equals 15 residues. CDR3 bases: TGTGCCAGCAGCTTGGGGGGACAGGGCCCCTACGAGCAGTACTTC. It translates to CASSLGGQGPYEQYF.

V and J are TRBV9 and TRBJ2-2; D possibly corresponds to TRBD1 (6 bases). The germline V and J ends were trimmed by 0 bases and 3 bases, with 21 bases remaining between them. The germline V gene encodes CDR1 SGDLS and CDR2 YYNGEE. The CDR3 consists of 19 residues. CDR3 sequence: CASSVVDLSSAGDTGELFF. DNA for the CDR3: TGTGCCAGCAGCGTAGTAGATTTATCATCGGCAGGGGACACCGGGGAGCTGTTTTTT.

V gene TRBV7-2 combines with J gene TRBJ1-4; D perhaps matches TRBD1 (5 bases). The CDR3 has 17 amino acids. Looked up from germline, CDR1 is SGHTA and CDR2 is FQGNSA. Trimming cost V 5 bases and J 7 bases, with 23 bases left between them. CDR3 coding DNA: TGTGCCAGCAGCCGAGCTGGACGGGGCGATCGTCGTGAAAAACTGTTTTTT. Translated: CASSRAGRGDRREKLFF.

The chain employs TRBV30 and TRBJ2-1; D unresolved. CDR3 length: 15 residues. Germline V gene lookup returns CDR1 GTSNPN and CDR2 SVGIG (reference sequence). Trimming pared 1 base from V and 3 bases from J, leaving 13 bases between. The CDR3 nucleotides read TGTGCCTGGAGTGAGCTAGTAATGGACTACAATGAGCAGTTCTTC. Amino acid sequence: CAWSELVMDYNEQFF. Drawing the rest from reference TRBV30 and TRBJ2-1, the complete variable domain is SQTIHQWPATLVQPVGSPLSLECTVEGTSNPNLYWYRQAAGRGLQLLFYSVGIGQISSEVPQNLSASRPQDRQFILSSKKLLLSDSGFYLCAWSELVMDYNEQFFGPGTRLTVL.

The chain combines TRBV6-4 with TRBJ2-6; perhaps TRBD2 as D (6 bases). CDR3 length: 16 residues. V lost 5 bases and J lost 0, with 11 bases in between. CDR1 and CDR2 from the germline V gene are MRHNA and SNTAGT. The CDR3 protein is CASSSGGSSGANVLTF. CDR3 sequence (DNA): TGTGCCAGCAGTTCCGGGGGAAGCTCTGGGGCCAACGTCCTGACTTTC.

The chain recombines TRBV18 with TRBJ2-2; 9 bases agree with TRBD2. The CDR3 has 19 amino acids. Looked up from germline, CDR1 is KGHSH and CDR2 is LQKENI. V lost 4 bases to trimming and J lost 1 base; unmatched junction nucleotides: 13. The CDR3 DNA follows: TGTGCCAGCTCACTCCTCAGACTAGCGGAGACGGGGAACACCGGGGAGCTGTTTTTT. Amino acid sequence: CASSLLRLAETGNTGELFF. Filled out from reference TRBV18 and TRBJ2-2, the complete variable domain reads NAGVMQNPRHLVRRRGQEARLRCSPMKGHSHVYWYRQLPEEGLKFMVYLQKENIIDESGMPKERFSAEFPKEGPSILRIQQVVRGDSAAYFCASSLLRLAETGNTGELFFGEGSRLTVL.

The rearrangement joins TRBV7-8 to TRBJ1-5; D is unresolved. The CDR3 sequence is 16 residues long. From germline, CDR1 is SGHVS and CDR2 FQNEAQ. V shed 1 base and J shed 4 bases, with 14 bases lying between them. The CDR3 sequence is CASSLEGAGLNQPQHF. The CDR3, as DNA: TGTGCCAGCAGCTTAGAGGGCGCCGGTCTAAATCAGCCCCAGCATTTT.